The 10 T cell receptor beta chains below were found in one sample sequenced in a study of blood T cell repertoires in COVID-19. Some clones are missing from TCRdb's copy, which holds only in-frame ones; the method was immunoSEQ multiplex PCR. The table has 250,000 to 300,000 clones, approximately 86% seen once; the top ten hold roughly 0.8%. The material sequenced was peripheral blood. These receptors came from a woman aged 25 to 39 with acute or convalescent COVID-19.

The chain couples TRBV12-5 to TRBJ2-1, with 8 bases identical to TRBD1. The CDR3 sequence is 16 residues long. V was pared by 1 base and J by 7 bases, with 9 bases of the junction left unmatched. CDR1 LGHNT and CDR2 FRNRAP come from the germline V gene. The CDR3 is CASGLGIRDRSNEQFF. CDR3 DNA sequence: TGTGCTAGTGGTTTGGGAATACGGGACAGGTCGAATGAGCAGTTCTTC.

The rearrangement joins TRBV7-9 to TRBJ2-1; the D gene is possibly TRBD2 (7 bases). This CDR3 is built from 16 residues. Germline CDR1 reads SEHNR; CDR2 reads FQNEAQ (reference sequence). The V and J ends lost 5 bases and 9 bases respectively, with 23 bases between them. CDR3 in amino acids: CASSPVGGREWSEQFF. In DNA, the CDR3 is TGTGCCAGCAGCCCTGTAGGGGGGCGGGAGTGGAGTGAGCAGTTCTTC.

The V call is TRBV4-2, the J call TRBJ1-2, with a tentative D call TRBD1 (6 bases). Trimming cost V 2 bases and J 1 base, with 17 bases left between them. CDR1 LGHNA and CDR2 YNFKEQ come from the germline V gene. This CDR3 spans 17 amino acids. The chain's CDR3 is CASSQTETGSLNYGYTF. DNA of the CDR3: TGTGCCAGCAGCCAAACGGAAACAGGGTCCCTTAACTATGGCTACACCTTC.

The V and J genes are TRBV9 and TRBJ2-7, with 14 bases matching TRBD2. The CDR3 has 18 amino acids. In germline, CDR1 is SGDLS, CDR2 YYNGEE. V was pared by 4 bases and J by 3 bases, with 12 bases of the junction left unmatched. CDR3 loop: CASSSWTSGRFALYEQYF. CDR3 nucleotide sequence: TGTGCCAGCAGCTCATGGACTAGCGGGAGGTTCGCCCTCTACGAGCAGTACTTC.

V gene TRBV19 combines with J gene TRBJ2-7, with a weak D call TRBD1 (5 bases). The CDR3 is made up of 13 amino acids. CDR1 and CDR2 from the germline V gene are LNHDA and SQIVND (reference sequence). Trimming pared 6 bases from V and 6 bases from J, leaving 15 bases between. The CDR3 nucleotides read TGTGCCAGTAGATCTAACTTAAGGGGCGAGCAGTACTTC. Encoded protein: CASRSNLRGEQYF.

The chain uses TRBV3-1 (or the pseudogene TRBV3-2) and TRBJ2-1; 8 nucleotides line up with TRBD2. The CDR3 loop spans 15 amino acids. V lost 7 bases to trimming and J lost 6 bases; unmatched junction nucleotides: 11. Germline V gene data show CDR1 as LGHDT and CDR2 as YNNKEL (reference sequence). The CDR3 loop reads CASILSGSFGNEQFF. The DNA of the CDR3 is TGTGCCAGCATCCTAAGCGGGAGTTTTGGCAATGAGCAGTTCTTC.

V and J are TRBV7-2 and TRBJ1-6; D unresolved. The CDR3 extends over 19 amino acids. From germline, CDR1 is SGHTA and CDR2 FQGNSA. The germline V and J ends were trimmed by 1 base and 0 bases, with 16 bases remaining between them. CDR3 coding DNA: TGTGCCAGCAGCTTAGTTGGGGTGGGAGCGAGCTCCTATAATTCACCCCTCCACTTT. This translates into CASSLVGVGASSYNSPLHF. Filled out from reference TRBV7-2 and TRBJ1-6, the complete variable domain reads GAGVSQSPSNKVTEKGKDVELRCDPISGHTALYWYRQSLGQGLEFLIYFQGNSAPDKSGLPSDRFSAERTGGSVSTLTIQRTQQEDSAVYLCASSLVGVGASSYNSPLHFGNGTRLTVT.

The J gene is TRBJ1-1, the V gene TRBV5-1; the D is unclear. The CDR3 consists of 14 residues. V dropped 4 bases and J dropped 0 bases, with 10 bases sitting between them. CDR1 is SGHRS, CDR2 YFSETQ, per germline. CDR3 nucleotides: TGCGCCAGCAGCGAATCAGGCATGAACACTGAAGCTTTCTTT. Protein product: CASSESGMNTEAFF.

This clone has just a few counts. The CDR3 reads CATSDSGQGARSYEQYF. DNA of the CDR3: TGTGCCACCAGTGATTCCGGACAGGGGGCGCGGTCCTACGAGCAGTACTTC. The chain combines TRBV24-1 with TRBJ2-7, with TRBD1 identical over 11 bases. The CDR3 loop spans 17 amino acids. With V trimmed by 2 bases and J by 1 base, 6 bases remained unmatched. Per the germline V gene, CDR1 is KGHDR and CDR2 is SFDVKD.

V usage is TRBV19 and J usage is TRBJ2-5; D gene ambiguous. Trimming left V 8 bases short and J 3 bases short, with 28 bases between. Germline V CDR1 and CDR2: LNHDA, SQIVND (reference sequence). This CDR3 comprises 18 residues. DNA for the CDR3: TGTGCCAGTCCATATTCACTGTCCCGTAAGTCTTTCGAAGAGACCCAGTACTTC. Translating it yields CASPYSLSRKSFEETQYF. Based on the CDR3 plus reference TRBV19 and TRBJ2-5, the full variable domain is DGGITQSPKYLFRKEGQNVTLSCEQNLNHDAMYWYRQDPGQGLRLIYYSQIVNDFQKGDIAEGYSVSREKKESFPLTVTSAQKNPTAFYLCASPYSLSRKSFEETQYFGPGTRLLVL.